The text below deals with one T cell receptor beta chain. These data are taken from a study of T cell changes during pregnancy in multiple sclerosis. This CDR3 contains 14 residues. V was clipped by 2 bases and J by 1 base; unmatched bases: 3. The germline V gene encodes CDR1 SGHKS and CDR2 YYEKEE (reference sequence). Using immunoSEQ multiplex PCR, the repertoire was profiled, and TCRdb retains in-frame clones only, with some absent. The sample holds approximately 63,000 clones, roughly 92% seen once. The sequence derives from a female donor in good health, enrolled as a control in a pregnancy study. The chain recombines TRBV5-5 with TRBJ2-7, with 7 bases aligning to TRBD1. Here the sequenced sample was peripheral blood, taken in the third trimester of pregnancy. The CDR3 DNA reads as TGTGCCAGCAGCTTCCGGGACAGATCCTACGAGCAGTACTTC. Amino acid sequence: CASSFRDRSYEQYF.